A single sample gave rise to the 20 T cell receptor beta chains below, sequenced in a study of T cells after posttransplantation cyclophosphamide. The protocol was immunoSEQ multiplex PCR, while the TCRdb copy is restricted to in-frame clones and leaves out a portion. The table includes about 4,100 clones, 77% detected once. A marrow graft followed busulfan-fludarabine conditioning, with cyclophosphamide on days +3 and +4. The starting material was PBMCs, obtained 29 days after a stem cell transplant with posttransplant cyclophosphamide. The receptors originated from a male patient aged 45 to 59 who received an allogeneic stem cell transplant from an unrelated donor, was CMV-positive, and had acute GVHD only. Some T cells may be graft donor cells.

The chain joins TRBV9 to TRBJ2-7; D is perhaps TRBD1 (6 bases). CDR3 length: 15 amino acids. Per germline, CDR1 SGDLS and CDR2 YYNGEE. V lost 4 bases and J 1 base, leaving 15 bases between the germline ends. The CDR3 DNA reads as TGTGCCAGCAGCTCACTCCAACAGGGTTCCTACGAGCAGTACTTC. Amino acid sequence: CASSSLQQGSYEQYF.

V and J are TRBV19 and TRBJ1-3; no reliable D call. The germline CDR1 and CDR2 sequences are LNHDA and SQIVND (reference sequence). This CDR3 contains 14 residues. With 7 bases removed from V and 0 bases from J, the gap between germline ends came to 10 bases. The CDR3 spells CASNPGNSGNTIYF. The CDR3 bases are TGTGCCAGTAACCCGGGGAACTCTGGAAACACCATATATTTT.

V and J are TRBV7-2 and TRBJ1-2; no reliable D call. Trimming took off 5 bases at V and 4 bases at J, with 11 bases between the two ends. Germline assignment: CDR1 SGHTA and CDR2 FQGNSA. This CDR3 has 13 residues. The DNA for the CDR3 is TGTGCCAGCAGCATCGCCTCGGGCTATGGCTACACCTTC. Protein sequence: CASSIASGYGYTF.

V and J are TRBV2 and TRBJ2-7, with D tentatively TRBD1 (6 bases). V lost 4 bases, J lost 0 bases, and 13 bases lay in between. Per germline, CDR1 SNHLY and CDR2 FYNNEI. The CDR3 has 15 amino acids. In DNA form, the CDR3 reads TGTGCCAGCAGTGGCCTAGGGGGAGACTCCTACGAGCAGTACTTC. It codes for CASSGLGGDSYEQYF.

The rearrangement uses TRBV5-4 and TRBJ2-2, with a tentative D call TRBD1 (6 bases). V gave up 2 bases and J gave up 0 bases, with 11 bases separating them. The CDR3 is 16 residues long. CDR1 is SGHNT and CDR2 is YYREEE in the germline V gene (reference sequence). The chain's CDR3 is CASSLGQRANTGELFF. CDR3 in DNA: TGTGCCAGCAGCTTAGGACAGAGGGCGAACACCGGGGAGCTGTTTTTT.

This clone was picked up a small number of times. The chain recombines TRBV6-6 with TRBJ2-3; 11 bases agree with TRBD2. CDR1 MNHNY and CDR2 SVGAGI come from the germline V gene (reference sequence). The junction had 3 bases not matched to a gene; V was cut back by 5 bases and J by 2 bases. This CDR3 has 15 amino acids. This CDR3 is CASSTSGSFTDTQYF. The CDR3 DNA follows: TGTGCCAGCAGTACTAGCGGGAGCTTCACAGATACGCAGTATTTT.

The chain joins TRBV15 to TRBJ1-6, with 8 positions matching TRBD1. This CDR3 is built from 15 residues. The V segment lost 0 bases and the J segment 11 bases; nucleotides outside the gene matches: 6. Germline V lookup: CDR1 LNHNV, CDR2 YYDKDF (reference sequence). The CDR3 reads CATSREPGGWTPLHF. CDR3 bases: TGTGCCACCAGCAGAGAGCCAGGGGGCTGGACACCCCTCCACTTT.

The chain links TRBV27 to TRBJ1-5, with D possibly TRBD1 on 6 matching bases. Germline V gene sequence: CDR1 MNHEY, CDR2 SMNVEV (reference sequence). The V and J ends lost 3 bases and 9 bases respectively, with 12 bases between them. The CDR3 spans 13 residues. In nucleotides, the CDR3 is TGTGCCAGCAGTTTTTGGCGAGGGGGGCCCCAGCATTTT. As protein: CASSFWRGGPQHF.

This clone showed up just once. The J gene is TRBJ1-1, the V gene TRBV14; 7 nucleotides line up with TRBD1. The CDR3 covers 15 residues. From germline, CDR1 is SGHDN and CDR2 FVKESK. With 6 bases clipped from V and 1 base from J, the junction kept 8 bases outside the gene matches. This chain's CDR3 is CASRHRGQPNTEAFF. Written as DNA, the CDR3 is TGTGCCAGCAGACACCGGGGACAGCCGAACACTGAAGCTTTCTTT. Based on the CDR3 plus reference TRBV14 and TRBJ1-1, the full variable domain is EAGVTQFPSHSVIEKGQTVTLRCDPISGHDNLYWYRRVMGKEIKFLLHFVKESKQDESGMPNNRFLAERTGGTYSTLKVQPAELEDSGVYFCASRHRGQPNTEAFFGQGTRLTVV.

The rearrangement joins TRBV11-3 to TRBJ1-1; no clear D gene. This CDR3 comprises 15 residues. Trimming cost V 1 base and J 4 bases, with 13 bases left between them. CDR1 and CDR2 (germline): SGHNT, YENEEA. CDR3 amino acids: CASSLGAPGSTEAFF. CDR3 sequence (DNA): TGTGCCAGCAGCTTAGGGGCCCCGGGGAGCACTGAAGCTTTCTTT. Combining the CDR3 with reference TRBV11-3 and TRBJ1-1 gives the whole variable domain EAGVVQSPRYKIIEKKQPVAFWCNPISGHNTLYWYLQNLGQGPELLIRYENEEAVDDSQLPKDRFSAERLKGVDSTLKIQPAELGDSAVYLCASSLGAPGSTEAFFGQGTRLTVV.

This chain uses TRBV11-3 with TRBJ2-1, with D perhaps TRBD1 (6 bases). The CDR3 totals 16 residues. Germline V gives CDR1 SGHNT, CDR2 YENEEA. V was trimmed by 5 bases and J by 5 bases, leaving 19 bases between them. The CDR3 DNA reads TGTGCCAGCAGCCAAGATCTGACAGGCTTTAACAATGAGCAGTTCTTC. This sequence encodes CASSQDLTGFNNEQFF.

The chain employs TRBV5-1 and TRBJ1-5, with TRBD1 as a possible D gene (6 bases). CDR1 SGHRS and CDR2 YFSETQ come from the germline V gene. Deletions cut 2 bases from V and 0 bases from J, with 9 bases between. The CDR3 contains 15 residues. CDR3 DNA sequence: TGCGCCAGCAGCTTAACAGGGAATAGCAATCAGCCCCAGCATTTT. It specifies CASSLTGNSNQPQHF.

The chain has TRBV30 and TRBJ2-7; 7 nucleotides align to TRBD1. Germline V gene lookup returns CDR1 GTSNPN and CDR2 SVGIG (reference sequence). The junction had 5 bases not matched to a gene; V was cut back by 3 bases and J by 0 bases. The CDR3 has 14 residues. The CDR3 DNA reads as TGTGCCTGGAGGCTAGGACAGGACTCCTACGAGCAGTACTTC. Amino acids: CAWRLGQDSYEQYF.

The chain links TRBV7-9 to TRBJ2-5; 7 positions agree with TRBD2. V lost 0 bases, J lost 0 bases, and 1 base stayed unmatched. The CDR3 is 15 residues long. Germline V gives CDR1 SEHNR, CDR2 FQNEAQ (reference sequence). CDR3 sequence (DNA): TGTGCCAGCAGCTTAGCCCGGGGGGACCAAGAGACCCAGTACTTC. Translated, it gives CASSLARGDQETQYF. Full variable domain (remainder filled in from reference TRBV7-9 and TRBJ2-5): DTGVSQNPRHKITKRGQNVTFRCDPISEHNRLYWYRQTLGQGPEFLTYFQNEAQLEKSRLLSDRFSAERPKGSFSTLEIQRTEQGDSAMYLCASSLARGDQETQYFGPGTRLLVL.

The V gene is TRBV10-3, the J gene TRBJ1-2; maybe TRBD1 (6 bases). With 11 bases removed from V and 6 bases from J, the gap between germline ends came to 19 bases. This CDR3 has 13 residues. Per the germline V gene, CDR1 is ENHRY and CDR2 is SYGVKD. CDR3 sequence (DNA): TGTGCCGTCGAGGGGGGGGGCCCAAATGGCTACACCTTC. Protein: CAVEGGGPNGYTF.

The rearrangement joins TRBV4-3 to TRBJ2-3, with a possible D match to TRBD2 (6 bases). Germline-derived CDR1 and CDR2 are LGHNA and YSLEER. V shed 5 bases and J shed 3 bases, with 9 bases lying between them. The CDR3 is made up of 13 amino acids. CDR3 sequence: CASSNGGTDTQYF. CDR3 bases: TGCGCCAGCAGCAACGGGGGAACAGATACGCAGTATTTT.

CDR3 DNA sequence: TGTGCCAGCAGCGACAGGGGGCGAAGCAATCAGCCCCAGCATTTT. This sequence encodes CASSDRGRSNQPQHF. The chain has TRBV2 and TRBJ1-5, with 10 nucleotides matching TRBD1. The CDR3 has 15 amino acids. The trim removed 6 bases at V and 1 base at J, leaving 3 bases unmatched. The germline gives CDR1 SNHLY, CDR2 FYNNEI.

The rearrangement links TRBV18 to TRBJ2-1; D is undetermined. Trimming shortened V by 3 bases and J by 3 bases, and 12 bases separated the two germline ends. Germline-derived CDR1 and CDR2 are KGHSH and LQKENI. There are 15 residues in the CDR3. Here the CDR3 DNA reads TGTGCCAGCTCACCTATGACAAGTCTCTACAATGAGCAGTTCTTC. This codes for CASSPMTSLYNEQFF.

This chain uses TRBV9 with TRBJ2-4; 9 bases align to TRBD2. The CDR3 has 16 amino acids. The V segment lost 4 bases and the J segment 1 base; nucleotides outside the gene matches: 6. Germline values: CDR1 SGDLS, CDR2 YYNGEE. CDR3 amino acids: CASSPGTSMAKNIQYF. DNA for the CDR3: TGTGCCAGCAGCCCCGGGACTAGCATGGCCAAAAACATTCAGTACTTC.

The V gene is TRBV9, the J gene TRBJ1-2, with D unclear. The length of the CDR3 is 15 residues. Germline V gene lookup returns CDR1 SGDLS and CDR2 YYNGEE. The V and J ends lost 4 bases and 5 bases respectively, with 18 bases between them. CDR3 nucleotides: TGTGCCAGCAGCCCCCTCCTCTCACCGCGTTATGGCTACACCTTC. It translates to CASSPLLSPRYGYTF.